This T cell receptor beta chain was captured in a study of a mutant IDH1 vaccine in newly diagnosed glioma. As for the study in general: Vaccines began 4-6 weeks after radiotherapy alone, or with temozolomide cycles. Patients had received radiotherapy, temozolomide, or both previously, most receiving both.

Produced via immunoSEQ multiplex PCR; TCRdb's table is partial and in-frame only. Among about 32,000 clones, approximately 78% were seen once, and the ten largest hold around 6.8%. With 5 bases clipped from V and 7 bases from J, the junction kept 6 bases outside the gene matches. The CDR3 is 13 amino acids. CDR1 and CDR2 from the germline V gene are SGHVS and FQNEAQ. Remarks on this clone: Its antigen is still unknown.

Described time point: week 35, safety follow-up. A single vaccine dose contained 300 ug of mutant IDH1 20-mer peptide, and topical imiquimod was used with it. Source: PBMCs, taken from a glioma patient whose treatment included an IDH1 peptide vaccine. The V and J genes are TRBV7-8 and TRBJ1-2, with 8 positions matching TRBD1. The receptor was isolated from a young woman with glioma. Here the CDR3 DNA reads TGTGCCAGCAGCCCAAGGACAGGGAGTGGCTACACCTTC. It translates to CASSPRTGSGYTF.